What follows is one T cell receptor beta chain and its context. This clonotype has at least ten counts. This receptor's antigen is unknown. Per-nucleotide qualities are absent, and no much larger clonotype sits a single base away. Hyperthyroidism patients were aged 18 to 65 years and newly diagnosed, with disease duration of less than 2 months. Patients with uncontrolled infections, other autoimmune diseases, pregnancy or lactation were excluded. Diagnoses were based on clinical symptoms, serum thyroxine and TRAb, thyroid ultrasound and orbital computed tomography. For progressor patients, blood was drawn at the first diagnosis of hyperthyroidism, before any ophthalmopathy symptoms had appeared. PBMCs were isolated from 10 ml of fresh peripheral blood by Ficoll-Paque density gradient centrifugation. Progressor patients were defined as those initially diagnosed with Graves' hyperthyroidism in whom ophthalmopathy developed during follow-up. Total RNA was extracted using Trizol reagent, and RNA quality was assessed on an Agilent 2100 Bioanalyzer.

The CDR3 covers 15 residues, taking in both the cysteine and the phenylalanine. CDR3 DNA is the only sequence kept; it has 45 bases, read in frame from the first base. Sequences SNHLY (CDR1) and FYNNEI (CDR2) are obtained from the germline V gene. V drops 0 bases and J drops 5 bases, leaving 13 bases in between. The sample originates from a study of T cells in Graves' hyperthyroidism and ophthalmopathy (dated by TCRdb to the late 2010s). In terms of the full investigation: Peripheral blood samples were taken at initial diagnosis, before any treatment was given. A discovery cohort of about 100 patients, about 40 with Graves' ophthalmopathy and about 58 with stable Graves' hyperthyroidism, was used to find distinguishing TCR V-J signatures. Prospective prediction of ophthalmopathy was tested in an independent validation cohort of fewer than 20 hyperthyroidism patients and approximately 17 patients who later progressed to ophthalmopathy. The 95 to 100 discovery patients were divided at random into training and test sets in a 7:3 ratio. Thyroid tissue and blood T-cell repertoires from over 5 Graves' hyperthyroidism patients were also compared in the study. Following sampling, methimazole starting at 30 mg daily was given to hyperthyroidism patients, and high-dose intravenous methylprednisolone was given to ophthalmopathy patients. TCR Vbeta CDR3 sequencing of roughly 140 peripheral blood samples (over 40 ophthalmopathy, 75 to 85 hyperthyroidism and approximately 17 progressor patients) is reported in the paper.

On the study overall, not on this receptor specifically: Most expanded thyroid clonotypes (frequency above 0.001) were also detected in blood, suggesting blood repertoires may reflect thyroid immune responses. Ophthalmopathy was separated from stable hyperthyroidism by a 13 V-J signature model, with 85% to 90% sensitivity and roughly 81% specificity obtained in cross-validation and 80%/75% obtained in testing. No statistical method was used to set the sample size in advance, and investigators knew the group allocation. In validation, the model predicted progression to ophthalmopathy a median of around 6.5 months before onset, with 70% to 71% sensitivity and more than 72% specificity.

The TCR beta CDR3 regions were amplified from the RNA transcripts. The first round of RT-PCR for the TCR CDR3 was performed with the HTBI primer set and the Qiagen OneStep RT-PCR kit. The libraries were constructed in a second round of multiplex PCR and then size-selected and purified. The libraries were sequenced on an Illumina HiSeq2000 using paired-end 100 bp reads. The original methods were these. Raw data were processed with SOAPnuke, discarding reads with adapters, uncalled bases, mean Phred below 15, or no exact constant-primer or identifier match. COPE v1.2.5 was used to merge high-quality paired reads, and clonotypes were defined as unique nucleotide sequences. MiTCR v1.1 was used to align the clonotypes against IMGT TRBV, TRBD and TRBJ reference segments. Only V-J combinations with frequency above 0.0001, covering about 99% of repertoires, were analysed. The TCS score was defined as the ratio of F50 (clonal expansion) to E x V (chaos), calculated using BLOSUM62-based TCRdist between CDR3 peptides within each V-J. Welch's t-statistics and random forest reduced several hundred V-J features to 13, which were used in a naive Bayes classifier (R e1071). The public reads were quality trimmed at Q25 with fastp and then assembled into clones with MiXCR by TCRdb, keeping productive beta chains. Identical CDR3 protein sequences are pooled into one entry, listed with their most common genes and DNA. These V and J calls are TCRdb output, not the study's own analysis. For this sample the table gives some 300,000 distinct CDR3 sequences, of which less than 15% were detected only once. The top ten clonotypes cover more than 7.5% of the sample.

The TCR was taken from a woman aged 25 to 39 with Graves' hyperthyroidism that later progressed to Graves' ophthalmopathy. The sequence joins TRBV2 to TRBJ2-5; too little of a D gene remains to name it. Material: blood. The CDR3 corresponds to CASSEAEFVSETQYF. The nucleotides read TGTGCCAGCAGTGAAGCCGAATTCGTGTCGGAGACCCAGTACTTC.